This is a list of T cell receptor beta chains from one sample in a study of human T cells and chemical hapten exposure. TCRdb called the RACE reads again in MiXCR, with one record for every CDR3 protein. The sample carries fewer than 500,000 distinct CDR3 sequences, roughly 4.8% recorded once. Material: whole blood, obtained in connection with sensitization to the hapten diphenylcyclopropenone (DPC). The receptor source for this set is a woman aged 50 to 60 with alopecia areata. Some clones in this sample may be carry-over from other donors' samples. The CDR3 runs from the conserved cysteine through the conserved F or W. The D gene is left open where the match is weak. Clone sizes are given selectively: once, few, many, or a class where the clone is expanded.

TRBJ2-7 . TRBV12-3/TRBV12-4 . TGTGCCAGCAGTTTACAAGAATCCTACGAGCAGTACTTC CASSLQESYEQYF
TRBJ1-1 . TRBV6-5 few TGTGCCAGCAGTTCCTCTAGGGTCACTGAAGCTTTCTTT CASSSSRVTEAFF
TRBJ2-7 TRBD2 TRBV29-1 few TGCAGCGTTGAAGATCTCCCGCAGGCGGGAGGAGGGTACGAGCAGTACTTC CSVEDLPQAGGGYEQYF
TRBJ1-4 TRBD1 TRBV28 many TGTGCCAGCAGTCCAGGGGACAGGGTGGCTGAAAAACTGTTTTTT CASSPGDRVAEKLFF
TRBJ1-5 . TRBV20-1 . TGCAGTGCTAGAGATCCTAGGGGTTCGAGCAATCAGCCCCAGCATTTT CSARDPRGSSNQPQHF
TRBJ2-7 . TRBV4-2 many TGTGCCAGCAGCCAAGATACAGATCAGGACGGGCAGTACTTC CASSQDTDQDGQYF
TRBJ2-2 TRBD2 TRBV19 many TGTGCCAGTAGCCCCCACGGTAGCGGGTTCATCGGGGAGCTGTTTTTT CASSPHGSGFIGELFF
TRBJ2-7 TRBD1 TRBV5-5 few TGTGCCAGCCCGGGACAGGTGGCGGGGGAGCAGTACTTC CASPGQVAGEQYF
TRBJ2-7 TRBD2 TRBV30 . TGTGCCTGGACTACACTAGCGGGCCAACCTTACTTC CAWTTLAGQPYF
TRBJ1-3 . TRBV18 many TGTGCCAGCTCACCGAGCCTTAGCTCTGGAAACACCATATATTTT CASSPSLSSGNTIYF
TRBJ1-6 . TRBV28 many TGTGCCAACCAGGGGAATAATTCACCCCTCCACTTT CANQGNNSPLHF
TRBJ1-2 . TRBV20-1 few TGCAGTGTTAGTAATGAGGGGGGAACTTATGGCTACACCTTC CSVSNEGGTYGYTF
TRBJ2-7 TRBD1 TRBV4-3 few TGCGCCAGCAGCCAAGTGAACAGGGGAAGCGAGCAGTACTTC CASSQVNRGSEQYF
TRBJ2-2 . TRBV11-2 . TGTGCCAGCAGCTTTGTATACGGGTCCCGGAATGCCGGGGAGCTGTTTTTT CASSFVYGSRNAGELFF
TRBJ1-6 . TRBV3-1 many TGTGCCAGCAGCCACCCTTGGAGTAGGACCCTCCACTTT CASSHPWSRTLHF